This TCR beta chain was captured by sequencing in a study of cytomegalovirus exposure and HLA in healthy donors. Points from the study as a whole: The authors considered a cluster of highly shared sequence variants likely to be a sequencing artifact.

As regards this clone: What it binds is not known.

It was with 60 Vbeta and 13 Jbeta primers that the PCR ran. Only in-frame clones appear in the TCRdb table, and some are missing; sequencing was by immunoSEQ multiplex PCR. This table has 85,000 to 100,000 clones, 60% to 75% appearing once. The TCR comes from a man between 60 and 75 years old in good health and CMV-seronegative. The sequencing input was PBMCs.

In DNA form, the CDR3 reads TGCGCCAGCAGCGGAACTAGCGAATACTACAATGAGCAGTTCTTC. This encodes CASSGTSEYYNEQFF. This chain uses TRBV5-1 with TRBJ2-1; 7 bases agree with TRBD2. The V segment lost 4 bases and the J segment 3 bases; nucleotides outside the gene matches: 7. The CDR3 has 15 amino acids. In germline, CDR1 is SGHRS, CDR2 YFSETQ.